This record concerns one T cell receptor (beta chain) sequence. The record originates from a study of T cell changes during pregnancy in multiple sclerosis. The germline V gene encodes CDR1 MNHNS and CDR2 SASEGT. This CDR3 spans 13 amino acids. Trimming at V came to 1 base and at J to 4 bases, leaving 1 base not matched to a gene. Clones were sequenced by immunoSEQ multiplex PCR, and TCRdb holds only the in-frame ones, with some missing. The sample shows around 25,000 clones, 75% to 90% of them seen only once. This rearrangement joins TRBV6-1 to TRBJ2-7; TRBD2 matches 7 bases. This clonotype was sampled from a female donor in good health, enrolled as a control in a pregnancy study. This sample comprised CD8+ T cells from peripheral blood mononuclear cells, obtained in the first trimester of pregnancy. The CDR3 loop is CASSEDSGYEQYF. As DNA, the CDR3 is TGTGCCAGCAGTGAAGATAGCGGGTACGAGCAGTACTTC.